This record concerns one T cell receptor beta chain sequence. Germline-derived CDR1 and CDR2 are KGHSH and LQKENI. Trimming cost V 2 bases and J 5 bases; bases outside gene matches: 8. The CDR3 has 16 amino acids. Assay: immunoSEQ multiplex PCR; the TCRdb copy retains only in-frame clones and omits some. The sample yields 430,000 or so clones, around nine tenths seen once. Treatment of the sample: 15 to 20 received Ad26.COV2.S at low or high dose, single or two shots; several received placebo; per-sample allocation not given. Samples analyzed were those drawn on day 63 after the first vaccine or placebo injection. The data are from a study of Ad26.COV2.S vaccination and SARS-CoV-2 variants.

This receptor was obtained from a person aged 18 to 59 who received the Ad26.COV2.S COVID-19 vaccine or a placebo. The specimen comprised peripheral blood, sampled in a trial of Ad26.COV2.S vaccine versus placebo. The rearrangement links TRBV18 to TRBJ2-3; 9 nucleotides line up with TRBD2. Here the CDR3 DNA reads TGTGCCAGCTCACCAGGCGCTGGCGGGAGGGAAGATACGCAGTATTTT. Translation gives CASSPGAGGREDTQYF.